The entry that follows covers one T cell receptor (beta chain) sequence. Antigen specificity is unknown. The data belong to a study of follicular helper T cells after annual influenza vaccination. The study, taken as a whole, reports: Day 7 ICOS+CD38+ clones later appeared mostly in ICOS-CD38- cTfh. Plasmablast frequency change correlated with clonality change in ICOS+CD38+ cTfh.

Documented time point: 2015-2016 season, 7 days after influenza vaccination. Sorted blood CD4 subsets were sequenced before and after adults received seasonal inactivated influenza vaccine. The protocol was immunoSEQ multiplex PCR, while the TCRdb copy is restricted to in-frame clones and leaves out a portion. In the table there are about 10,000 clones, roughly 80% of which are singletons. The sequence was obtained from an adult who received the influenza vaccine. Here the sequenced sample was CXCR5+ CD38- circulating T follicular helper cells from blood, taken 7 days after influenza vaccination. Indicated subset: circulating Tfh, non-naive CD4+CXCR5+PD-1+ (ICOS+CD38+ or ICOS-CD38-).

CDR3 residues: CASSSGTSGGMDEQFF. The CDR3 DNA sequence: TGTGCCAGCAGTTCCGGGACTAGCGGGGGGATGGATGAGCAGTTCTTC. The V and J genes are TRBV5-6 and TRBJ2-1; TRBD2 agrees at 15 bases. CDR3 length: 16 amino acids. The junction had 8 bases not matched to a gene; V was cut back by 5 bases and J by 8 bases. Per the germline V gene, CDR1 is SGHDT and CDR2 is YYEEEE. Combining the CDR3 with reference TRBV5-6 and TRBJ2-1 gives the whole variable domain DAGVTQSPTHLIKTRGQQVTLRCSPKSGHDTVSWYQQALGQGPQFIFQYYEEEERQRGNFPDRFSGHQFPNYSSELNVNALLLGDSALYLCASSSGTSGGMDEQFFGPGTRLTVL.